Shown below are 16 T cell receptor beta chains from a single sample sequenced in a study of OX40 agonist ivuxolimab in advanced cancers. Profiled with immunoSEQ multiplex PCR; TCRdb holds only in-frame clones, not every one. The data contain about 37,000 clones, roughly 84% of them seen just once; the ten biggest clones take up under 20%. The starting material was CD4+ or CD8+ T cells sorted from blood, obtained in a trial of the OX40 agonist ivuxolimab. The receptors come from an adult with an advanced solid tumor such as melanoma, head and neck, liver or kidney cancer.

The CDR3 region has the DNA TGCAGCGTTGAAGATCTGACGTACGAGCAGTACTTC. This sequence encodes CSVEDLTYEQYF. This chain joins TRBV29-1 and TRBJ2-7; D gene unclear. The V gene's germline CDR1 is SQVTM and CDR2 ANQGSEA. The CDR3 runs to 12 residues. The V gene lost 0 bases and the J gene lost 4 bases, with 7 bases spanning the gap.

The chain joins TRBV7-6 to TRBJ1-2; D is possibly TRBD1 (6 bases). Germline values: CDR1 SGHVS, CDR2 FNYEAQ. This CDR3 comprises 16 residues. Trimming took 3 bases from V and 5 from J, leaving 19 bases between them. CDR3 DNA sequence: TGTGCCAGCAGCTTGGAAAGGGGGACCCTCGGTTATGGCTACACCTTC. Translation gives CASSLERGTLGYGYTF.

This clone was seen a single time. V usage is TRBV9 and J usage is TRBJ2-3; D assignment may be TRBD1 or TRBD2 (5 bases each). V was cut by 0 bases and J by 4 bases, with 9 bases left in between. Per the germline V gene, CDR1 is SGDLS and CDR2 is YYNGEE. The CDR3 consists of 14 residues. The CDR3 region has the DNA TGTGCCAGCAGCGTAGACGGGGCCGCAGATACGCAGTATTTT. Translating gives CASSVDGAADTQYF.

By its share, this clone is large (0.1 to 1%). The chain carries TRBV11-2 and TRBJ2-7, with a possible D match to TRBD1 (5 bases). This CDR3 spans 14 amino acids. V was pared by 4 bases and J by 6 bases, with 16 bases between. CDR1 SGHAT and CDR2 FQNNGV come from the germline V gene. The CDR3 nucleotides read TGTGCCAGCAGCTCTCGGCCAGGGCAGGGCGAGCAGTACTTC. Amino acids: CASSSRPGQGEQYF.

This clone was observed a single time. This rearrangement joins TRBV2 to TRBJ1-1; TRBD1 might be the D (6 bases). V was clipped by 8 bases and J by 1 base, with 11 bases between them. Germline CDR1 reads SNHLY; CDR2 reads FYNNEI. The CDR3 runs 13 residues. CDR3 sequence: CASLIRGNTEAFF. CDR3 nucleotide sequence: TGTGCCAGCTTGATCAGGGGGAACACTGAAGCTTTCTTT.

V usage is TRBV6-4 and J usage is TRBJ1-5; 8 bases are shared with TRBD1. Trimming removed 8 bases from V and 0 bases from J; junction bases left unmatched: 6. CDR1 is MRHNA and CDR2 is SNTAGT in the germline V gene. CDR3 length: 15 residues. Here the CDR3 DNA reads TGTGCCAGCCGGCCGACAGGGGATAGCAATCAGCCCCAGCATTTT. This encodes CASRPTGDSNQPQHF.

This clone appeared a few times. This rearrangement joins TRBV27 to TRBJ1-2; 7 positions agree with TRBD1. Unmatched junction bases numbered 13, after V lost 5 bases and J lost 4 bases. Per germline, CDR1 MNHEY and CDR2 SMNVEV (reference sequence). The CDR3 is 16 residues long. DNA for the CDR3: TGTGCCAGCAGTCAAAGACAGGGCTTCGCTGCCTATGGCTACACCTTC. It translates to CASSQRQGFAAYGYTF.

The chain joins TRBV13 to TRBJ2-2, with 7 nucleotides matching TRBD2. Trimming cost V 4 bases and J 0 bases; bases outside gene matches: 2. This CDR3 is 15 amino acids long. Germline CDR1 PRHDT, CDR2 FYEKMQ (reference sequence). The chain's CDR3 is CASSWDYSNTGELFF. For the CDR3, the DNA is TGTGCCAGCAGCTGGGACTATTCGAACACCGGGGAGCTGTTTTTT.

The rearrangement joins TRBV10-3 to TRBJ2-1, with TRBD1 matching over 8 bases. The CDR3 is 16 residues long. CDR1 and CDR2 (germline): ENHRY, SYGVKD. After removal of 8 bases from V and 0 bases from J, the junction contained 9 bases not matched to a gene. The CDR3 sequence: CAIGRDRLSSYNEQFF. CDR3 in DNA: TGTGCCATCGGCCGGGACAGGTTGAGCTCCTACAATGAGCAGTTCTTC.

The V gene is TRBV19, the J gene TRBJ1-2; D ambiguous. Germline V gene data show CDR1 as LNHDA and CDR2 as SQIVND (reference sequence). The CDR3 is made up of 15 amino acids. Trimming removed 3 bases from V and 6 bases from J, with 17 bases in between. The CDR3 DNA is TGTGCCAGTAGTATTGGGAGGGAACCCTTTCATGGCTACACCTTC. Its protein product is CASSIGREPFHGYTF.

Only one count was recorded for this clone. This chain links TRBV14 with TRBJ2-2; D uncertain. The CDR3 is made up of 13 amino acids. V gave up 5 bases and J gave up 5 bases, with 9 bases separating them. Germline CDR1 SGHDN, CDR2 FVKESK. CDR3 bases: TGTGCCAGCAGCAGCAGTTGGACCGGGGAGCTGTTTTTT. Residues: CASSSSWTGELFF.

CDR3 in amino acids: CASSYSGTGDTQYF. The CDR3 coding sequence is TGTGCCAGCAGCTACTCAGGAACGGGTGATACGCAGTATTTT. The rearrangement uses TRBV5-5 and TRBJ2-3, with D unresolved. Trimming took 3 bases from V and 6 from J, leaving 14 bases between them. Germline-derived CDR1 and CDR2 are SGHKS and YYEKEE (reference sequence). This CDR3 contains 14 residues.

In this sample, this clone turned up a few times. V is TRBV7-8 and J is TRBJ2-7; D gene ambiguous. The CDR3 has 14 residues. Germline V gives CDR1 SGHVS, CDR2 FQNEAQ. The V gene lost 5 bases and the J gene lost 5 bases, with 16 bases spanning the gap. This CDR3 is CASSQTPTKNEQYF. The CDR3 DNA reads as TGTGCCAGCAGCCAAACCCCTACAAAGAACGAGCAGTACTTC.

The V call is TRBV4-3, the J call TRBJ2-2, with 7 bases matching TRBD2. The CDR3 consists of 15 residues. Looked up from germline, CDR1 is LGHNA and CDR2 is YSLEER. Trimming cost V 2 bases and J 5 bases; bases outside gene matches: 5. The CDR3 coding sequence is TGCGCCAGCAGCCAATCCCAGCGGGGAACCGGGGAGCTGTTTTTT. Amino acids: CASSQSQRGTGELFF.

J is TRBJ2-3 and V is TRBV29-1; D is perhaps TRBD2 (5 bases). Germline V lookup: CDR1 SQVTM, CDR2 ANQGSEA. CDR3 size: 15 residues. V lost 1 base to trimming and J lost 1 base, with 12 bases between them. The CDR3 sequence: CSVEVRGLGTDTQYF. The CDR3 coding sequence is TGCAGCGTTGAAGTTCGAGGGTTAGGCACAGATACGCAGTATTTT.

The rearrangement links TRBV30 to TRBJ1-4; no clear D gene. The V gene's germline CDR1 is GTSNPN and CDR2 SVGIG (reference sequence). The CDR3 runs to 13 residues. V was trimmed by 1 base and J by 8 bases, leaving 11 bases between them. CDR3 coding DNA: TGTGCCTGGAGTGGAGGGTTTCGGGAAAAACTGTTTTTT. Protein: CAWSGGFREKLFF.